Below are 19 T cell receptor beta chains sequenced from a single sample in a study of shared clonotypes between healthy human individuals. Data came from immunoSEQ multiplex PCR; TCRdb stores just in-frame clones and leaves some out. The sample lists about 2.5 million clones; roughly 92% were seen once. Sequenced: naive CD4+ T cells from PBMCs. Subset here: CD45RA+ positively selected. These receptors originate from a man aged 18 to 35 in good health. Some clones in this sample may be carry-over from other donors' samples.

This rearrangement joins TRBV30 to TRBJ1-3; the D gene is possibly TRBD1 (6 bases). The CDR3 has 14 amino acids. Germline V CDR1 and CDR2: GTSNPN, SVGIG (reference sequence). Trimming removed 5 bases from V and 1 base from J, with 12 bases in between. The CDR3 coding sequence is TGTGCCTGGCACAGGGAAGAATCTGGAAACACCATATATTTT. As protein: CAWHREESGNTIYF.

V usage is TRBV7-9 and J usage is TRBJ2-5; no firm D call. Trimming pared 2 bases from V and 4 bases from J, leaving 11 bases between. CDR1 and CDR2 (germline): SEHNR, FQNEAQ (reference sequence). The CDR3 totals 14 residues. The CDR3 DNA reads as TGTGCCAGCAGCTTAATGTCCCCTGGAGAGACCCAGTACTTC. Its protein product is CASSLMSPGETQYF.

The chain combines TRBV7-3 with TRBJ1-3; D perhaps matches TRBD1 (5 bases). The CDR3 sequence is 13 residues long. In germline, CDR1 is SGHTA, CDR2 FQGTGA. Trimming removed 3 bases at V and 5 bases at J, with 8 bases between. In DNA, the CDR3 is TGTGCCAGCAGCTTGGGGCCGAGAAACACCATATATTTT. Protein sequence: CASSLGPRNTIYF.

The CDR3 spells CASIEGRGLGQPQHF. The CDR3 DNA is TGTGCCAGCATCGAGGGCAGGGGCCTTGGCCAGCCCCAGCATTTT. This chain joins TRBV28 and TRBJ1-5, with TRBD1 as a possible D gene (6 bases). Germline V gene sequence: CDR1 MDHEN, CDR2 SYDVKM. The CDR3 is made up of 15 amino acids. V lost 7 bases, J lost 7 bases, and 20 bases lay in between.

This sequence joins TRBV11-2 and TRBJ2-5, with TRBD2 matching 11 bases. The V gene end was trimmed by 5 bases and the J gene end by 4 bases; junction bases not matched to a gene: 6. CDR1 SGHAT and CDR2 FQNNGV come from the germline V gene. There are 15 residues in the CDR3. The DNA for the CDR3 is TGTGCCAGCAGCCCTCAACTAGCGGGGGCAGAGACCCAGTACTTC. Its protein product is CASSPQLAGAETQYF.

The chain carries TRBV19 and TRBJ2-3, with TRBD2 matching 7 bases. V gave up 7 bases and J gave up 5 bases; unmatched junction bases: 12. The CDR3 has 15 residues. Germline V CDR1 and CDR2: LNHDA, SQIVND (reference sequence). The CDR3 DNA is TGTGCCAGTACCTCGATCTCTAGCGGACTAGATACGCAGTATTTT. Its protein is CASTSISSGLDTQYF.

The chain recombines TRBV7-9 with TRBJ1-1; D is unclear. The CDR3 covers 13 residues. V lost 5 bases, J lost 5 bases, and 12 bases lay in between. Germline V gene lookup returns CDR1 SEHNR and CDR2 FQNEAQ (reference sequence). DNA of the CDR3: TGTGCCAGCAGCGTTGCTACGGGGACTGAAGCTTTCTTT. Its translation is CASSVATGTEAFF. The entire variable domain, with the rest obtained from reference TRBV7-9 and TRBJ1-1, is as follows: DTGVSQNPRHKITKRGQNVTFRCDPISEHNRLYWYRQTLGQGPEFLTYFQNEAQLEKSRLLSDRFSAERPKGSFSTLEIQRTEQGDSAMYLCASSVATGTEAFFGQGTRLTVV.

This clone was observed a few times. CDR3 amino acids: CASSGGRIVETQYF. CDR3 nucleotides: TGTGCCAGCAGCGGCGGGAGAATCGTGGAGACCCAGTACTTC. This rearrangement joins TRBV5-4 to TRBJ2-5, with 7 bases fitting TRBD2. Germline lookup yields CDR1 SGHNT and CDR2 YYREEE (reference sequence). With V trimmed by 4 bases and J by 5 bases, 8 bases remained unmatched. This CDR3 is 14 amino acids long.

This chain joins TRBV5-1 and TRBJ1-2; possibly TRBD1 for D (5 bases). Germline V lookup: CDR1 SGHRS, CDR2 YFSETQ. CDR3 length: 15 amino acids. V was pared by 4 bases and J by 4 bases, with 17 bases between. This CDR3 is CASSPRDGSSYGYTF. The DNA for the CDR3 is TGCGCCAGCAGCCCGCGGGACGGTAGCTCCTATGGCTACACCTTC.

V usage is TRBV7-2 and J usage is TRBJ2-1, with D possibly TRBD2 on 5 matching bases. Germline assignment: CDR1 SGHTA and CDR2 FQGNSA. With 7 bases removed from V and 9 bases from J, the gap between germline ends came to 16 bases. This CDR3 has 13 amino acids. The CDR3 sequence is CASNRPPAAEQFF. For the CDR3, the DNA is TGTGCCAGCAATCGACCCCCAGCGGCTGAGCAGTTCTTC.

Turning to this clone: Other nucleotide sequences in the sample specify the same CDR3. This chain connects TRBV29-1 to TRBJ2-1; D gene unclear. V lost 1 base and J 4 bases, leaving 8 bases between the germline ends. From germline, CDR1 is SQVTM and CDR2 ANQGSEA. The CDR3 has 13 residues. CDR3: CSVEATLYNEQFF. The DNA for the CDR3 is TGCAGCGTTGAAGCGACACTGTACAATGAGCAGTTCTTC.

The V and J genes are TRBV10-3 and TRBJ2-1, with 9 bases aligning to TRBD1. The CDR3 loop spans 15 amino acids. CDR1 is ENHRY, CDR2 SYGVKD, per germline. Trimming at V came to 6 bases and at J to 4 bases, leaving 7 bases not matched to a gene. The CDR3 DNA follows: TGTGCCATCAGACCACAGGGGGCGCAGTACAATGAGCAGTTCTTC. Protein product: CAIRPQGAQYNEQFF.

The CDR3 DNA reads TGTGCCAGCAGCTTAAGGACAGGGGGTTCAGGAAACACCATATATTTT. This gives the protein CASSLRTGGSGNTIYF. This sequence joins TRBV7-9 and TRBJ1-3, with TRBD1 matching over 10 bases. The CDR3 covers 16 residues. Germline CDR1 reads SEHNR; CDR2 reads FQNEAQ (reference sequence). V lost 2 bases and J lost 4; bases outside the gene matches: 5.

This sequence joins TRBV5-1 and TRBJ2-2; TRBD2 agrees at 8 bases. Germline CDR1 and CDR2: SGHRS and YFSETQ. There are 15 residues in the CDR3. V trimming: 5 bases; J trimming: 5 bases; junction bases outside the gene matches: 8. This chain's CDR3 is CASRGLAGGTGELFF. Written as DNA, the CDR3 is TGCGCCAGCAGGGGACTGGCGGGAGGTACCGGGGAGCTGTTTTTT.

This clone was observed a handful of times. The chain uses TRBV5-1 and TRBJ1-2; D is ambiguous. The V gene's germline CDR1 is SGHRS and CDR2 YFSETQ. V was trimmed by 2 bases and J by 8 bases, leaving 13 bases between them. The CDR3 is made up of 13 amino acids. CDR3: CASSLSPERGYTF. DNA of the CDR3: TGCGCCAGCAGCTTAAGTCCCGAGAGGGGCTACACCTTC.

Points on this clone: The sample carries other DNA sequences with the same CDR3. V is TRBV6-4 and J is TRBJ1-2; D gene unclear. V was shortened by 0 bases and J by 8 bases, with 7 bases between the two germline ends. This CDR3 has 12 residues. CDR1 is MRHNA, CDR2 SNTAGT, per germline. The CDR3 here is CASSDSGWGYTF. The CDR3 DNA sequence: TGTGCCAGCAGTGACTCTGGTTGGGGCTACACCTTC.

With respect to this clone: The same CDR3 arises from other DNA sequences in this sample as well. The chain recombines TRBV28 with TRBJ2-5, with D hard to call. Germline V gene lookup returns CDR1 MDHEN and CDR2 SYDVKM. The CDR3 has 11 amino acids. Trimming took 7 bases from V and 4 from J, leaving 7 bases between them. The CDR3 region has the DNA TGTGCCAGCACGCAAGGAGAGACCCAGTACTTC. Translating it yields CASTQGETQYF.

This clone was picked up one time. In DNA, the CDR3 is TGTGCCAGCAGCGTAGGCCGGCGACAGGGGGCCTACAATGAGCAGTTCTTC. Protein sequence: CASSVGRRQGAYNEQFF. The chain combines TRBV9 with TRBJ2-1; TRBD1 aligns across 9 bases. The CDR3 extends over 17 amino acids. Germline V CDR1 and CDR2: SGDLS, YYNGEE. V trimming: 0 bases; J trimming: 2 bases; junction bases outside the gene matches: 6.

The chain couples TRBV7-2 to TRBJ2-2; D is uncertain. This CDR3 comprises 14 residues. The germline V gene encodes CDR1 SGHTA and CDR2 FQGNSA. Deletions cut 3 bases from V and 7 bases from J, with 12 bases between. The CDR3 loop is CASSFSRRVGELFF. The CDR3 DNA is TGTGCCAGCAGCTTCTCCCGAAGGGTCGGGGAGCTGTTTTTT. Based on the CDR3 plus reference TRBV7-2 and TRBJ2-2, the full variable domain is GAGVSQSPSNKVTEKGKDVELRCDPISGHTALYWYRQSLGQGLEFLIYFQGNSAPDKSGLPSDRFSAERTGGSVSTLTIQRTQQEDSAVYLCASSFSRRVGELFFGEGSRLTVL.